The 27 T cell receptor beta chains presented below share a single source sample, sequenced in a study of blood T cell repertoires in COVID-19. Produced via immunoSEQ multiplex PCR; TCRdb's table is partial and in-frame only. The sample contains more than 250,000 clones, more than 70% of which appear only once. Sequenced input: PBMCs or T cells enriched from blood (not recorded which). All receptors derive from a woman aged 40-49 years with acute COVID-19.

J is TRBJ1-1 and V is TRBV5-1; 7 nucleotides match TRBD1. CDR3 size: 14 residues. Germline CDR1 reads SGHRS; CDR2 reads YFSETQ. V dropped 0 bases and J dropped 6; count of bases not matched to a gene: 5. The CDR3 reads CASSLGQGWAEAFF. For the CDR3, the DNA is TGCGCCAGCAGCTTGGGACAGGGCTGGGCTGAAGCTTTCTTT.

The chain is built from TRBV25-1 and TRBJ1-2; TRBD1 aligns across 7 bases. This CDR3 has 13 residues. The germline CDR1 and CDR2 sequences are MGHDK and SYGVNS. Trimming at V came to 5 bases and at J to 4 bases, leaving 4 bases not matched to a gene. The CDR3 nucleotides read TGTGCCAGCAGTCTAACAGGGGCCTATGGCTACACCTTC. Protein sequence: CASSLTGAYGYTF.

The CDR3 coding sequence is TGTGCCAGCTCACCATTCGGTAGTAATGAAAAACTGTTTTTT. This translates into CASSPFGSNEKLFF. J is TRBJ1-4 and V is TRBV18; no reliable D call. Germline CDR1 KGHSH, CDR2 LQKENI. The CDR3 sequence is 14 residues long. V dropped 2 bases and J dropped 4 bases, with 8 bases sitting between them.

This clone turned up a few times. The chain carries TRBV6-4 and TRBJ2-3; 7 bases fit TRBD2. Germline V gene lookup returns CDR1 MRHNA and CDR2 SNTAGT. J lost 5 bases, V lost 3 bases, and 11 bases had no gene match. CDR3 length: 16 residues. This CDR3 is CASSDAAGVGGDTQYF. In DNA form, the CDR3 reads TGTGCCAGCAGTGATGCTGCGGGAGTGGGGGGAGATACGCAGTATTTT.

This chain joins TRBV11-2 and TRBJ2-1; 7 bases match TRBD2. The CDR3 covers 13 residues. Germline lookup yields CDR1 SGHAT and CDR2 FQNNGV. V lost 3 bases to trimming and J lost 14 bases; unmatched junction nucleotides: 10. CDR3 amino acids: CASSLKLGGIEFF. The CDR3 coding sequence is TGTGCCAGCAGCTTGAAATTGGGGGGGATAGAGTTCTTC.

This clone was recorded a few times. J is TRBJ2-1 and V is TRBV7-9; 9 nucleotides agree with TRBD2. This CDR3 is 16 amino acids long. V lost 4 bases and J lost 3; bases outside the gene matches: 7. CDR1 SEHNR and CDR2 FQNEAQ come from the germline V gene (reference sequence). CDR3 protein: CASSSTLAGIYNEQFF. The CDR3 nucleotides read TGTGCCAGCAGCTCAACGCTAGCGGGGATCTACAATGAGCAGTTCTTC. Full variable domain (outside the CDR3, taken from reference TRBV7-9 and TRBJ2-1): DTGVSQNPRHKITKRGQNVTFRCDPISEHNRLYWYRQTLGQGPEFLTYFQNEAQLEKSRLLSDRFSAERPKGSFSTLEIQRTEQGDSAMYLCASSSTLAGIYNEQFFGPGTRLTVL.

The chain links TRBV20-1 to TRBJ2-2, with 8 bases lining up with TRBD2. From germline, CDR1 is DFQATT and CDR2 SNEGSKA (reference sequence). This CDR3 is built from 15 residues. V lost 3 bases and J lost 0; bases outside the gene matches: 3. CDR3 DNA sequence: TGCAGTGCTAGTGGTAGCGGGACGAACACCGGGGAGCTGTTTTTT. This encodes CSASGSGTNTGELFF.

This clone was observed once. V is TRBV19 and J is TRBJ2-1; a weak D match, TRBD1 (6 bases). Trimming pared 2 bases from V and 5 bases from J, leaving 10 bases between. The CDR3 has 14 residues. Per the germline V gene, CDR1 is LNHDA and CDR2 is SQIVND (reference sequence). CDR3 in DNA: TGTGCCAGTAGTATACGACAGGTTGACAATGAGCAGTTCTTC. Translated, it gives CASSIRQVDNEQFF. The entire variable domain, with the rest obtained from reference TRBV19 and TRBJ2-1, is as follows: DGGITQSPKYLFRKEGQNVTLSCEQNLNHDAMYWYRQDPGQGLRLIYYSQIVNDFQKGDIAEGYSVSREKKESFPLTVTSAQKNPTAFYLCASSIRQVDNEQFFGPGTRLTVL.

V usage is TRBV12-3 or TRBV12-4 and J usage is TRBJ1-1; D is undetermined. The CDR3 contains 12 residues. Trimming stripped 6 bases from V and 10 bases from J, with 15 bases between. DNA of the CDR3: TGTGCCAGCAGGGAAGGAGGGCTGCGAGCTTTCTTT. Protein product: CASREGGLRAFF.

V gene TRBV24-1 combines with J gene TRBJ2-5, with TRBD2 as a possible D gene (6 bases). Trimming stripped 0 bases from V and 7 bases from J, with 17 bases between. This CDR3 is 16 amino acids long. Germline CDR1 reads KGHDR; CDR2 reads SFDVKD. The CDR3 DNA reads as TGTGCCACCAGTGATTTGGGGGCGGGTCAAGCGGGGACCCAGTACTTC. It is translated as CATSDLGAGQAGTQYF.

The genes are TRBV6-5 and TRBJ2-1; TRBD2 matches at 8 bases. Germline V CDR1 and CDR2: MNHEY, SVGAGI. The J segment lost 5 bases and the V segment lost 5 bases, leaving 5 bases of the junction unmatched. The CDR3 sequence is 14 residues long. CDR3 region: CASSPGRANNEQFF. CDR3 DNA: TGTGCCAGCAGTCCCGGGAGGGCGAACAATGAGCAGTTCTTC.

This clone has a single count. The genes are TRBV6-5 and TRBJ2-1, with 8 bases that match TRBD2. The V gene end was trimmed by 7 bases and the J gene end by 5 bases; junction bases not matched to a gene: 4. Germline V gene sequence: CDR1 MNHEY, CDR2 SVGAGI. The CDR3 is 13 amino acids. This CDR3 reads CASTGLANNEQFF. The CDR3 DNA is TGTGCCAGCACCGGACTAGCCAACAATGAGCAGTTCTTC.

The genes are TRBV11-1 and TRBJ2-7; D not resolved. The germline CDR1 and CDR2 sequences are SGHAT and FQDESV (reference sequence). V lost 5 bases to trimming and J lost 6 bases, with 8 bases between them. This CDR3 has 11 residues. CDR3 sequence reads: CASSRVGEQYF. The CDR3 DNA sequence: TGTGCCAGCAGCCGGGTGGGCGAGCAGTACTTC.

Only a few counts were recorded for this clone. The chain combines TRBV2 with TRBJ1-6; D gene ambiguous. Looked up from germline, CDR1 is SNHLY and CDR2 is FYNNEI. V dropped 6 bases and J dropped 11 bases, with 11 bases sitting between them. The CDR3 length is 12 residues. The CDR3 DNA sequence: TGTGCCAGCAGCGGCACGGGGACACCCCTCCACTTT. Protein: CASSGTGTPLHF.

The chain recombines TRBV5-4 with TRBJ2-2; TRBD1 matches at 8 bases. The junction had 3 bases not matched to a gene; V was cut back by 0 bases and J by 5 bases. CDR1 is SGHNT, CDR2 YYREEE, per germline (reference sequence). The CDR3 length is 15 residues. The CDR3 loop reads CASSLAGGWTGELFF. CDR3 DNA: TGTGCCAGCAGCTTGGCAGGGGGCTGGACCGGGGAGCTGTTTTTT.

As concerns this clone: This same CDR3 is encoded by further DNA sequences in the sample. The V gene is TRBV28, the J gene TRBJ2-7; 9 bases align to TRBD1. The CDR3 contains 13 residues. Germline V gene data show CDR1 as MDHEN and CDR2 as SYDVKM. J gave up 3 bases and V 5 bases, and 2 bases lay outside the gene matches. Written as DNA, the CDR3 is TGTGCCAGCAGTCCGGGACAGGGCTACGAGCAGTACTTC. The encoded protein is CASSPGQGYEQYF.

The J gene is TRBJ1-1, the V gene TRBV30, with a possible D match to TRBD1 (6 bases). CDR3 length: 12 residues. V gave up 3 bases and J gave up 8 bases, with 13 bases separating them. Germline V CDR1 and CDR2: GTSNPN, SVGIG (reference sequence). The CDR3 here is CAWRLLDREAFF. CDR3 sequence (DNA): TGTGCCTGGAGACTACTCGACAGGGAAGCTTTCTTT. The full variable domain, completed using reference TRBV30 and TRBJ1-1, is SQTIHQWPATLVQPVGSPLSLECTVEGTSNPNLYWYRQAAGRGLQLLFYSVGIGQISSEVPQNLSASRPQDRQFILSSKKLLLSDSGFYLCAWRLLDREAFFGQGTRLTVV.

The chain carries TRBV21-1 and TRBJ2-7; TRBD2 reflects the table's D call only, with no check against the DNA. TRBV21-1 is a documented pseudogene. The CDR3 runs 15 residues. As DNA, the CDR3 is TGTGCCAGCAGCAATACTAGCGGGTTCTCCTACGAGCAGTACGTC. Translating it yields CASSNTSGFSYEQYV.

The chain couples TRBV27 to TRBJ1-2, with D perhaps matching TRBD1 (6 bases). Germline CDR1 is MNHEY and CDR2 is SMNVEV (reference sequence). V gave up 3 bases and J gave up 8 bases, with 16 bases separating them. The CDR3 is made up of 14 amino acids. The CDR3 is CASSFTGRGGGYTF. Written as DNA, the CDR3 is TGTGCCAGCAGTTTTACAGGGCGAGGAGGCGGCTACACCTTC.

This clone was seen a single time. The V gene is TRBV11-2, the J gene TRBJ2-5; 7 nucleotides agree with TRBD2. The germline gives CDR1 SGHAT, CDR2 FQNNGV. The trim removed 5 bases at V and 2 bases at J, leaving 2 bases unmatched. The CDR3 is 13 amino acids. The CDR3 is CASSLSGQETQYF. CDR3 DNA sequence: TGTGCCAGCAGCCTTAGCGGGCAAGAGACCCAGTACTTC.

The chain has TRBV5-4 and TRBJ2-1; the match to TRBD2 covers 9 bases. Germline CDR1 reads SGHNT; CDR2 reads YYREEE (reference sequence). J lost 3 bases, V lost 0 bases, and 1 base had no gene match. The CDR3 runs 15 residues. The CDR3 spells CASSLGLADYNEQFF. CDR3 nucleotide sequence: TGTGCCAGCAGCTTGGGACTAGCGGACTACAATGAGCAGTTCTTC.

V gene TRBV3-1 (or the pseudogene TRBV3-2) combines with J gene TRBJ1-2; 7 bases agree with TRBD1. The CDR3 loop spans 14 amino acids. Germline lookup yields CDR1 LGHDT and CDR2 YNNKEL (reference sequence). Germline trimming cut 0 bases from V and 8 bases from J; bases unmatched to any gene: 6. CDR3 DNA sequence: TGTGCCAGCAGCCAAGATATACAGGGGCGAGGCTACACCTTC. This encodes CASSQDIQGRGYTF.

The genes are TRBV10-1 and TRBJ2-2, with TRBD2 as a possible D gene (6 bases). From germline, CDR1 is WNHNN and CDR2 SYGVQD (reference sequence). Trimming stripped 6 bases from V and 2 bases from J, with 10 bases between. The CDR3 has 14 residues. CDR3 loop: CASRVGTNTGELFF. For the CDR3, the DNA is TGCGCCAGCAGGGTAGGGACTAACACCGGGGAGCTGTTTTTT.

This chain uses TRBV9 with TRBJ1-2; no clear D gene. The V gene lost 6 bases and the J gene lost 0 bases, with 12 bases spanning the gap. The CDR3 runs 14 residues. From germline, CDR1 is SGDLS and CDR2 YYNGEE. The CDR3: CASNPDGTNYGYTF. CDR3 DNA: TGTGCCAGCAATCCGGACGGGACTAACTATGGCTACACCTTC.

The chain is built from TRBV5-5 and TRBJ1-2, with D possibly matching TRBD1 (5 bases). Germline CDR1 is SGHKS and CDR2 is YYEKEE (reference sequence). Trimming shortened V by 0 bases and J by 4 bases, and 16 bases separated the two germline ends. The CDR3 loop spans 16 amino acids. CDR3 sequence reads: CASSLVVSGQVYGYTF. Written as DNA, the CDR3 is TGTGCCAGCAGCTTGGTCGTTTCTGGACAAGTCTATGGCTACACCTTC.

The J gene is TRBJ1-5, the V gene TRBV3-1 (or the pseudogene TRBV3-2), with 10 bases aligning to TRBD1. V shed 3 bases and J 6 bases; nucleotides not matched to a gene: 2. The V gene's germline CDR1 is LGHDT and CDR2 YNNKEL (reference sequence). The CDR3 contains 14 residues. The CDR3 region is CASSQTGGGQPQHF. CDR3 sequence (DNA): TGTGCCAGCAGCCAGACAGGGGGCGGTCAGCCCCAGCATTTT.

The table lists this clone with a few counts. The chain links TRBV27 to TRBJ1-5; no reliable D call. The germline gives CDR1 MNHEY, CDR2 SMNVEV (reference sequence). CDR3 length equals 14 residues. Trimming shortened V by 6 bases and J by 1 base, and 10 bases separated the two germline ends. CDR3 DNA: TGTGCCAGCAGCCCGGCAGGCAGCAATCAGCCCCAGCATTTT. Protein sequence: CASSPAGSNQPQHF.